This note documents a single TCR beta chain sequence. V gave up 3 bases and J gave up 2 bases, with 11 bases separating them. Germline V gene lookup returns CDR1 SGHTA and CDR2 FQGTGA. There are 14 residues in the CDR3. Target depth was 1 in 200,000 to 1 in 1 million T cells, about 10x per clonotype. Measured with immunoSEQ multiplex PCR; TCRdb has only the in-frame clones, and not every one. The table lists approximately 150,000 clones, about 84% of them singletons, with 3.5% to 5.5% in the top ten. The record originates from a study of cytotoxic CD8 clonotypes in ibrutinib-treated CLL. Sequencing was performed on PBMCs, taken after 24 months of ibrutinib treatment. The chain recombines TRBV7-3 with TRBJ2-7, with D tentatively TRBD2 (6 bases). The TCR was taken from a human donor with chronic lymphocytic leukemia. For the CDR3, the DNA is TGTGCCAGCAGCTTGGGGGGAACAGCCTACGAGCAGTACTTC. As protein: CASSLGGTAYEQYF.